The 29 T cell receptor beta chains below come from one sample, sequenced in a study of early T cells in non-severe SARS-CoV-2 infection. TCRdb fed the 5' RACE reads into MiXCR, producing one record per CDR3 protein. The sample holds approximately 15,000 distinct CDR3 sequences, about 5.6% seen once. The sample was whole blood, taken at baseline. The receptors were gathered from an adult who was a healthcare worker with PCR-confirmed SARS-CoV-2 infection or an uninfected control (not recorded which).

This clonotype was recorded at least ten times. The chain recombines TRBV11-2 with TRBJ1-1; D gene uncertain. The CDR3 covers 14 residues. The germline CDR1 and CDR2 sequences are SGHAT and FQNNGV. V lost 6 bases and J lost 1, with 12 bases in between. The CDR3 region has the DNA TGTGCCAGCAGGACTCTGCGGGAGAACACTGAAGCTTTCTTT. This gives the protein CASRTLRENTEAFF.

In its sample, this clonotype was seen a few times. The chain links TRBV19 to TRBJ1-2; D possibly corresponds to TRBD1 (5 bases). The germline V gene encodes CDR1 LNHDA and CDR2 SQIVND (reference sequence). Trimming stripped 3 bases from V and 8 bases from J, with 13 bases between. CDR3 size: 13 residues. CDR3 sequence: CASSISGGDGYTF. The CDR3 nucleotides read TGTGCCAGTAGTATCTCAGGAGGGGACGGCTACACCTTC.

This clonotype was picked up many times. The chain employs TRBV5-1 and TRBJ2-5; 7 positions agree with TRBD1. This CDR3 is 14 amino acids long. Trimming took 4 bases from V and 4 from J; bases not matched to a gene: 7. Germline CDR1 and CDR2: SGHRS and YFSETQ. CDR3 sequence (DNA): TGCGCCAGCAGCGTTGGACAGGATGGAGAGACCCAGTACTTC. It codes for CASSVGQDGETQYF.

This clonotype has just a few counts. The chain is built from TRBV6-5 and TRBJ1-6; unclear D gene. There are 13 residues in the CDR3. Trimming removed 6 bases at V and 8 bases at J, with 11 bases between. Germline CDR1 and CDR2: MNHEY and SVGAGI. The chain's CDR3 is CASRTFRDSPLHF. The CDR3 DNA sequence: TGTGCCAGCAGGACTTTCCGGGATTCACCCCTCCACTTT.

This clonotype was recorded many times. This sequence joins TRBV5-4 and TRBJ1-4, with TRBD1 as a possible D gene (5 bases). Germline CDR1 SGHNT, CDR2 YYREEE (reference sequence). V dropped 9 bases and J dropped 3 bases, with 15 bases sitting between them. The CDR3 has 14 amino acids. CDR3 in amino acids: CATSRGEPNEKLFF. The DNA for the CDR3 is TGTGCCACCTCCCGGGGGGAACCTAATGAAAAACTGTTTTTT.

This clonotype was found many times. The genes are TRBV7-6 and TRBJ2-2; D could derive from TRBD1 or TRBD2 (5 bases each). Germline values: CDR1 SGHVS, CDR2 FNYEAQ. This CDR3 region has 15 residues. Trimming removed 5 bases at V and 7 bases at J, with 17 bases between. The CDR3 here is CASSTGPPGRGELFF. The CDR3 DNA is TGTGCCAGCAGCACGGGACCCCCCGGACGCGGGGAGCTGTTTTTT. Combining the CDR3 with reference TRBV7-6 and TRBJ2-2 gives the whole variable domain GAGVSQSPRYKVTKRGQDVALRCDPISGHVSLYWYRQALGQGPEFLTYFNYEAQQDKSGLPNDRFSAERPEGSISTLTIQRTEQRDSAMYRCASSTGPPGRGELFFGEGSRLTVL.

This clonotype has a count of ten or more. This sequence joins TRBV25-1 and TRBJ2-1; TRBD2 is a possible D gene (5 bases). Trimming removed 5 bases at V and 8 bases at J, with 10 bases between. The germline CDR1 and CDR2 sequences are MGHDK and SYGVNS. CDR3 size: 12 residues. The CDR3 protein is CASSSLGDEQFF. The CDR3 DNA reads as TGTGCCAGCAGTTCACTAGGCGATGAGCAGTTCTTC.

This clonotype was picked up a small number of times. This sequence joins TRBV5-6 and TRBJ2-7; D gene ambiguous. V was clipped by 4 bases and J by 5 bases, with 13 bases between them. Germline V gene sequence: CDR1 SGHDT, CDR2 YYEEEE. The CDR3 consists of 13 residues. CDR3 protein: CASSPPGLDEQYF. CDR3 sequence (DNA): TGTGCCAGCAGCCCTCCCGGCCTCGACGAGCAGTACTTC.

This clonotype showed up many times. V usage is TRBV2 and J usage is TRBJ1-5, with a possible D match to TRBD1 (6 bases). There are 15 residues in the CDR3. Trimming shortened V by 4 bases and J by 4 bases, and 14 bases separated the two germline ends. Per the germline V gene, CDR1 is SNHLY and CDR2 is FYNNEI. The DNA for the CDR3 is TGTGCCAGCAGTGTCAACAGGGCCCAGAATCAGCCCCAGCATTTT. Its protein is CASSVNRAQNQPQHF.

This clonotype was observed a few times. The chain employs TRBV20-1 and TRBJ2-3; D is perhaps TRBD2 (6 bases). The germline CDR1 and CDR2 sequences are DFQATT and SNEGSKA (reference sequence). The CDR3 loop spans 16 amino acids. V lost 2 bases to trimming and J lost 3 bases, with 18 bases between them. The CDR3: CSARPALAPRTDTQYF. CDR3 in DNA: TGCAGTGCTAGACCTGCTCTAGCGCCGAGGACAGATACGCAGTATTTT.

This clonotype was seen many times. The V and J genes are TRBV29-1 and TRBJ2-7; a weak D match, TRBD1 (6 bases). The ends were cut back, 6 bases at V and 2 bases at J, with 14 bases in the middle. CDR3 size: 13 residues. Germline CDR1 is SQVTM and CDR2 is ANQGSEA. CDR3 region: CSVVTGTTYEQYF. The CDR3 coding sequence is TGCAGCGTCGTTACCGGGACAACCTACGAGCAGTACTTC.

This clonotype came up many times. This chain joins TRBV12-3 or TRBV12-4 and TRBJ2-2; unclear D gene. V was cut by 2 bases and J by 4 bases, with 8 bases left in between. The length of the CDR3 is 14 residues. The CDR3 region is CASSLRQTTGELFF. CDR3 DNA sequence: TGTGCCAGCAGTTTACGGCAGACCACCGGGGAGCTGTTTTTT.

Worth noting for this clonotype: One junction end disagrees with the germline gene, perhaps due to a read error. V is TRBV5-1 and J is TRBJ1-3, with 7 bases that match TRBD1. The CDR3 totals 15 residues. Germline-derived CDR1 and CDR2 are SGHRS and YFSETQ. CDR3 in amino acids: CARSLGGGDGNTIYF. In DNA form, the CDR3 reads TGCGCCAGGAGCTTGGGAGGGGGCGACGGAAACACCATATATTTT.

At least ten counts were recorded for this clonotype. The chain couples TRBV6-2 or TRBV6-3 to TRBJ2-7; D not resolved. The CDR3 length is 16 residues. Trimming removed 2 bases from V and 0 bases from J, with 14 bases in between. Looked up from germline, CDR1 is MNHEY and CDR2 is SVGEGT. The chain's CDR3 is CASSYSISTASYEQYF. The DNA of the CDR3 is TGTGCCAGCAGTTACAGCATCTCCACTGCCTCCTACGAGCAGTACTTC.

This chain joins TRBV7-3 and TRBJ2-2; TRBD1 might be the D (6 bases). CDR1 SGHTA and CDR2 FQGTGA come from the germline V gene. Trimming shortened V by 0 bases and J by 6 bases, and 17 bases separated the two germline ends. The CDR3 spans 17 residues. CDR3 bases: TGTGCCAGCAGCTTAACTGTTTCCGCAGGGGCGGCCGGGGAGCTGTTTTTT. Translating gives CASSLTVSAGAAGELFF.

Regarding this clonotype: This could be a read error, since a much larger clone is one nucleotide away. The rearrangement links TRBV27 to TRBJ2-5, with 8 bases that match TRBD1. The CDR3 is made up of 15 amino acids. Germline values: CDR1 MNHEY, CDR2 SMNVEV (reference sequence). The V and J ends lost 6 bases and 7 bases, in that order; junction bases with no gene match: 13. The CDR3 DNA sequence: TGTGCCAGCAGCGCAGCCGGGACAGGAAAAGGGACCCAGTACTTC. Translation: CASSAAGTGKGTQYF.

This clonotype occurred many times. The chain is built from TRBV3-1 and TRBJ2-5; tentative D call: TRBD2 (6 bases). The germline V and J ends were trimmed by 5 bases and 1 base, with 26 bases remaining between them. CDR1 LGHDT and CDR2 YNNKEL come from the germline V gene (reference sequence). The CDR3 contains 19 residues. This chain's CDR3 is CASSSRSGRIVAPQETQYF. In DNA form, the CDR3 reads TGTGCCAGCAGCTCCCGAAGCGGGCGGATAGTGGCCCCCCAAGAGACCCAGTACTTC.

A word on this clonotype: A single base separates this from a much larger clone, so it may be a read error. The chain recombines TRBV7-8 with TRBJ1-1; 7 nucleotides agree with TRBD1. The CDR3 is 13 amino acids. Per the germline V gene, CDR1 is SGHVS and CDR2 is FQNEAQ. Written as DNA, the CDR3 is TGTGTCAGCAGGGGACAGCAGAACACTGAAGCTTTCTTT. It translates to CVSRGQQNTEAFF.

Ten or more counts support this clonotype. CDR3: CASTPGQGNTEAFF. The DNA of the CDR3 is TGTGCCAGCACCCCGGGACAGGGGAACACTGAAGCTTTCTTT. The chain combines TRBV12-3 or TRBV12-4 with TRBJ1-1; 9 nucleotides match TRBD1. This CDR3 contains 14 residues. Germline trimming cut 7 bases from V and 1 base from J; bases unmatched to any gene: 4.

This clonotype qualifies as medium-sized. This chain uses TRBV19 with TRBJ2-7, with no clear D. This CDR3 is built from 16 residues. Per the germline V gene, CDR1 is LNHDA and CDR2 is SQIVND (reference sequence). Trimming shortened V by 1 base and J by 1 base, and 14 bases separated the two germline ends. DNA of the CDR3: TGTGCCAGTAGTATAGCAGGACGATCGGTTTCCTACGAGCAGTACTTC. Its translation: CASSIAGRSVSYEQYF. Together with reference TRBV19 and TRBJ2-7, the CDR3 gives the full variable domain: DGGITQSPKYLFRKEGQNVTLSCEQNLNHDAMYWYRQDPGQGLRLIYYSQIVNDFQKGDIAEGYSVSREKKESFPLTVTSAQKNPTAFYLCASSIAGRSVSYEQYFGPGTRLTVT.

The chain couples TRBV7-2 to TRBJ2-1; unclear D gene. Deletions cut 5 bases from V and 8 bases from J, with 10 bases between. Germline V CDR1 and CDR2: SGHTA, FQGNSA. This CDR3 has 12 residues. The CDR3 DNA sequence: TGTGCCAGCAGCCTAACTTGGGATGAGCAGTTCTTC. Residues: CASSLTWDEQFF.

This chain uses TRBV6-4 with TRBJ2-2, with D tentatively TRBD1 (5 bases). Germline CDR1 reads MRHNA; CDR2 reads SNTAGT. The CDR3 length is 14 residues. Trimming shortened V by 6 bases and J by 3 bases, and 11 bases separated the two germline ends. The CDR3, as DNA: TGTGCCAGCAGCCAGGGAAGGGACACCGGGGAGCTGTTTTTT. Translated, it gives CASSQGRDTGELFF.

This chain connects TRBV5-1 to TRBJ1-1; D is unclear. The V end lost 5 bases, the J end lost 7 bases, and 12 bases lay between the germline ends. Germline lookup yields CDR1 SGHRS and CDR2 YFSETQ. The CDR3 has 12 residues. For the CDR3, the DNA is TGCGCCAGCAGTTTAGCCTTACTTGAAGCTTTCTTT. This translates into CASSLALLEAFF.

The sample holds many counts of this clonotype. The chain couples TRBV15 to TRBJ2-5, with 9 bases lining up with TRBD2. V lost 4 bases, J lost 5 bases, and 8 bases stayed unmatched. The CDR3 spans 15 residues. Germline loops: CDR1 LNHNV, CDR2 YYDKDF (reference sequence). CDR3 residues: CATSTGGGAYETQYF. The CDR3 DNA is TGTGCCACCAGCACCGGCGGGGGGGCCTATGAGACCCAGTACTTC.

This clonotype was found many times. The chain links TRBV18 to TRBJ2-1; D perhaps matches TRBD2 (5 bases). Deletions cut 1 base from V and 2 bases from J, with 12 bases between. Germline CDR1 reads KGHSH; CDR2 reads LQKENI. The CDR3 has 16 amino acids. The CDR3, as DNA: TGTGCCAGCTCACCACAAGCGGATGGGGCCTACAATGAGCAGTTCTTC. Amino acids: CASSPQADGAYNEQFF.

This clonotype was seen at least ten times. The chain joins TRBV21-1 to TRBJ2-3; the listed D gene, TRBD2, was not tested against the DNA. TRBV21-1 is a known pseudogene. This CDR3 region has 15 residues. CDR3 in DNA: TGTGCCAGCAGCTCCTTAGCGGGGGGCACAGATACGCAGTATTTT. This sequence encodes CASSSLAGGTDTQYF.

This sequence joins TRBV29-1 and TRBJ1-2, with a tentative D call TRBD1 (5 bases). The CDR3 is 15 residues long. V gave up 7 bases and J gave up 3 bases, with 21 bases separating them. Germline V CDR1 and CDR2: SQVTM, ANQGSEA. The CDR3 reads CSAAKGGVDDYGYTF. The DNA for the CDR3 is TGCAGCGCAGCGAAGGGAGGGGTTGATGACTATGGCTACACCTTC.

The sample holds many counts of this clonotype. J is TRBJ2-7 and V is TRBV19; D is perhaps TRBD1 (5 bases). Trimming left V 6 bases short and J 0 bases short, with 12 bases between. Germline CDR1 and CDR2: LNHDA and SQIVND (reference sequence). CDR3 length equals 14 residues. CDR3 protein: CASRAATVSYEQYF. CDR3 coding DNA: TGTGCCAGTAGGGCCGCGACAGTCTCCTACGAGCAGTACTTC.

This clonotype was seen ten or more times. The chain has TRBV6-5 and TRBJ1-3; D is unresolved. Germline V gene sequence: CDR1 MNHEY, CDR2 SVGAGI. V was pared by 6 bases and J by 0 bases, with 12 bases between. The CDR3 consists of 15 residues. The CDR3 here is CASSLSRSSGNTIYF. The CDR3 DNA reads TGTGCCAGCAGCCTCTCCCGGTCCTCTGGAAACACCATATATTTT.